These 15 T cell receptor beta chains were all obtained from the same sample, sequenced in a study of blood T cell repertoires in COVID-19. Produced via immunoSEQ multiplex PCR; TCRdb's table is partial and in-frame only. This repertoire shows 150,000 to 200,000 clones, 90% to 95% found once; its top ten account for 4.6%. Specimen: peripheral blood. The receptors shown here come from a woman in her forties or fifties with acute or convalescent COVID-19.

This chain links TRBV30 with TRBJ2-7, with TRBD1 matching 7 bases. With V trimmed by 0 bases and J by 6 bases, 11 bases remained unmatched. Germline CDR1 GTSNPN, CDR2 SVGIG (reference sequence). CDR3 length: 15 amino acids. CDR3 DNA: TGTGCCTGGAGTGTAATGGGGCCGGGACAGAGCGAGCAGTACTTC. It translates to CAWSVMGPGQSEQYF.

CDR3 coding DNA: TGTGCCACCAGTGGAAGCGGCGAGTACAATGAGCAGTTCTTC. Protein product: CATSGSGEYNEQFF. The chain joins TRBV24-1 to TRBJ2-1, with D tentatively TRBD2 (5 bases). V was clipped by 5 bases and J by 4 bases, with 11 bases between them. Germline values: CDR1 KGHDR, CDR2 SFDVKD. The CDR3 runs to 14 residues.

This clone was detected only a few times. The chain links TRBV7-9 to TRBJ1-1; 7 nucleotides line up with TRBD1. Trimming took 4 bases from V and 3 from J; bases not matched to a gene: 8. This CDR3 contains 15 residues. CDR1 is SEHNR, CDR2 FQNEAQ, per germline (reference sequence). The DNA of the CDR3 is TGTGCCAGCAGCTGGAACAGGGGCGGGGACACTGAAGCTTTCTTT. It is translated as CASSWNRGGDTEAFF.

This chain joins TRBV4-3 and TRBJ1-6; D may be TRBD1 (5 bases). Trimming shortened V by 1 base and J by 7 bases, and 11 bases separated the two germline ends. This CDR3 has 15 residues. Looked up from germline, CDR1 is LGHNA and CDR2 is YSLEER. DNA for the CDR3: TGCGCCAGCAGCCAAGGGGGCAGGAAGAATTCACCCCTCCACTTT. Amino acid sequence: CASSQGGRKNSPLHF.

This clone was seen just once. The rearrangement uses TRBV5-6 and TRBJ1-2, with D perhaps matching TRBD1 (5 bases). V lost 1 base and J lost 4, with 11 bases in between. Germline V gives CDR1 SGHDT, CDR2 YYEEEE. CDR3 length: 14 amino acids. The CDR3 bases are TGTGCCAGCAGCTTGAGCGGGACCCCCTATGGCTACACCTTC. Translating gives CASSLSGTPYGYTF.

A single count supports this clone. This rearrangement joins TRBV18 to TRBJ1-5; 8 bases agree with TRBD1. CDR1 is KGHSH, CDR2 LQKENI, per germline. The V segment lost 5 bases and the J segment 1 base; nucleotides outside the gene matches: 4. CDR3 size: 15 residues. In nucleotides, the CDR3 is TGTGCCAGCTCAGCCAGGGGGCAGAGCAATCAGCCCCAGCATTTT. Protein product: CASSARGQSNQPQHF.

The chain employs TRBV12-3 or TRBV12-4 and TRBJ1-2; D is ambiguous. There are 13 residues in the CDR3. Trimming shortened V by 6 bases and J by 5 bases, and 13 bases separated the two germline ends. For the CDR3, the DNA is TGTGCCAGCAGCCCCGGGGTCTATTATGGCTACACCTTC. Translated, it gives CASSPGVYYGYTF.

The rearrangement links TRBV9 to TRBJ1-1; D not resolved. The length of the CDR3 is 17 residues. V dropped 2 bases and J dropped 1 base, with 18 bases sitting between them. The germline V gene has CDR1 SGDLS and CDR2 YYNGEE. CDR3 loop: CASSVYPSLDSNTEAFF. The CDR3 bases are TGTGCCAGCAGCGTGTACCCCAGTTTGGACTCGAACACTGAAGCTTTCTTT.

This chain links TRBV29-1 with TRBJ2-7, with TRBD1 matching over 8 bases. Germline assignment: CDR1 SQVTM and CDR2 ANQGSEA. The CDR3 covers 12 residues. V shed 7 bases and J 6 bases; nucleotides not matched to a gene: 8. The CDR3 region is CSARTGSAEQYF. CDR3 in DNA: TGCAGCGCCCGGACAGGGTCCGCCGAGCAGTACTTC.

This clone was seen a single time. The CDR3, as DNA: TGTGCCAGCAGCCCGGACAGGGACGGTGACGAGCAGTACTTC. It is translated as CASSPDRDGDEQYF. The chain carries TRBV7-2 and TRBJ2-7; 8 bases fit TRBD1. J gave up 5 bases and V 5 bases, and 8 bases lay outside the gene matches. The CDR3 totals 14 residues. The germline CDR1 and CDR2 sequences are SGHTA and FQGNSA.

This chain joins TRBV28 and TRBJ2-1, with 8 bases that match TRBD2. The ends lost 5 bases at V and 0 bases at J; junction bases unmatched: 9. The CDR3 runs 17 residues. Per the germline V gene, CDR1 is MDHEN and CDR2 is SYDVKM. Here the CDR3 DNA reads TGTGCCAGCAGTCTAGTAGGTCTAGCGGGCTCCTACAATGAGCAGTTCTTC. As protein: CASSLVGLAGSYNEQFF.

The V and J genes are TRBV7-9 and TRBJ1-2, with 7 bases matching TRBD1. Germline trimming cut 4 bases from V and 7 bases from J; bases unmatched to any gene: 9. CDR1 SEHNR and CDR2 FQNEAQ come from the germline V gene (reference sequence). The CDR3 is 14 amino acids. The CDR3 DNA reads TGTGCCAGCAGCTCGCCGACAGGGACGCGTGGCTACACCTTC. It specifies CASSSPTGTRGYTF.

This chain's CDR3 is CASSSSLQASNTEAFF. In nucleotides, the CDR3 is TGTGCCAGCAGTTCAAGTTTACAGGCTTCGAACACTGAAGCTTTCTTT. The chain joins TRBV27 to TRBJ1-1; D is possibly TRBD1 (5 bases). Germline V gene sequence: CDR1 MNHEY, CDR2 SMNVEV (reference sequence). V was trimmed by 4 bases and J by 1 base, leaving 16 bases between them. The CDR3 extends over 16 amino acids.

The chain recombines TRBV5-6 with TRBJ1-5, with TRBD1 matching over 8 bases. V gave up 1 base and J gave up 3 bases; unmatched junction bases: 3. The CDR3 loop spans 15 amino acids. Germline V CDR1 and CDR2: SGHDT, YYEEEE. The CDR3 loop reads CASSLSGGLNQPQHF. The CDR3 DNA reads TGTGCCAGCAGCTTGTCAGGGGGCCTCAATCAGCCCCAGCATTTT.

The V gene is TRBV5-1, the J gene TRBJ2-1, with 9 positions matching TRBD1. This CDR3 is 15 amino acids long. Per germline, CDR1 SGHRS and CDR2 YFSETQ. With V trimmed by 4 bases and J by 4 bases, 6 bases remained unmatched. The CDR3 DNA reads TGCGCCAGCAGCCCCGGACAGGGGTTATACAATGAGCAGTTCTTC. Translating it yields CASSPGQGLYNEQFF.